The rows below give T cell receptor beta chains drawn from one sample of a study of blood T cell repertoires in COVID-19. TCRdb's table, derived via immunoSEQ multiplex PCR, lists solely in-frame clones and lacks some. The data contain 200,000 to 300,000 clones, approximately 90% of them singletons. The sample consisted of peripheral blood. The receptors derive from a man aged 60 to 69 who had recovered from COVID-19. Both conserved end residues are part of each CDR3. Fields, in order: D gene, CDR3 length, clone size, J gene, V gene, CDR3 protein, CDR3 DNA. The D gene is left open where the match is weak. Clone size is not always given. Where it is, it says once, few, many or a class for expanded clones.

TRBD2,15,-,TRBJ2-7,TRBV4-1,CASSQISGGAYEQYF,TGCGCCAGCAGCCAAATTAGCGGGGGGGCCTACGAGCAGTACTTC
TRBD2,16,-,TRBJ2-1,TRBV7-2,CASSFRLAGVYNEQFF,TGTGCCAGCAGCTTTCGGCTAGCGGGAGTTTACAATGAGCAGTTCTTC
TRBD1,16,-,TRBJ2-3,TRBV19,CASSTGTDYIGDTQYF,TGTGCCAGTAGTACCGGGACAGACTATATTGGAGATACGCAGTATTTT
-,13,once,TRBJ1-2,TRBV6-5,CASRHFPGDGYTF,TGTGCCAGCCGGCATTTTCCAGGGGACGGCTACACCTTC
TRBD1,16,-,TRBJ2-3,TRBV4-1,CASSQDHRGFGDTQYF,TGCGCCAGCAGCCAAGACCACAGGGGATTTGGAGATACGCAGTATTTT
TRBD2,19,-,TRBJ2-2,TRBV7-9,CASSRIRLARKSNTGELFF,TGTGCCAGCAGCCGAATCCGACTAGCGCGAAAATCGAACACCGGGGAGCTGTTTTTT
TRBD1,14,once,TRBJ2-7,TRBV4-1,CASSLGQGINEQYF,TGCGCCAGCAGCCTGGGACAGGGGATCAACGAGCAGTACTTC
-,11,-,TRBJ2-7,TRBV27,CASGLRDEQYF,TGTGCCAGCGGTCTCAGGGACGAGCAGTACTTC
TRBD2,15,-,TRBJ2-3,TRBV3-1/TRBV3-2,CASSQVGLAGTHIDF,TGTGCCAGCAGCCAAGTGGGACTAGCGGGGACCCATATAGATTTT
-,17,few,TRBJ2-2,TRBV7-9,CASSLDSYAGDTGELFF,TGTGCCAGCAGCTTAGATTCGTATGCAGGGGACACCGGGGAGCTGTTTTTT
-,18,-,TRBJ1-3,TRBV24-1,CATSDIKPTGFSGNTIYF,TGTGCCACCAGTGACATAAAACCGACAGGATTCAGTGGAAACACCATATATTTT
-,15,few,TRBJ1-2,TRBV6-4,CASRPWGGEGYGYTF,TGTGCCAGCAGACCATGGGGGGGAGAAGGCTATGGCTACACCTTC
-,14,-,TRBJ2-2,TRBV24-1,CATSGAMNTGELFF,TGTGCCACCAGTGGAGCCATGAACACCGGGGAGCTGTTTTTT
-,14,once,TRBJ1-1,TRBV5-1,CASSLGGGNTEAFF,TGCGCCAGCAGCTTGGGAGGGGGGAACACTGAAGCTTTCTTT
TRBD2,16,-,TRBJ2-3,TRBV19,CASSIGLAGSTDTQYF,TGTGCCAGTAGTATCGGACTAGCGGGGTCCACAGATACGCAGTATTTT
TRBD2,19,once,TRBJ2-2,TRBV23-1,CASSQSASGGPANTGELFF,TGCGCCAGCAGTCAATCGGCTAGCGGGGGGCCGGCGAACACCGGGGAGCTGTTTTTT
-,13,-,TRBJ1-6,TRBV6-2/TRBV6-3,CASSNPRNSPLHF,TGTGCCAGCAGCAACCCCAGGAATTCACCCCTCCACTTT
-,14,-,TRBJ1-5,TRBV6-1,CASSEYRVHDPQHF,TGTGCCAGCAGTGAATACAGGGTGCACGACCCCCAGCATTTT
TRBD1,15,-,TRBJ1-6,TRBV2,CASMGQGSYNSPLHF,TGTGCCAGCATGGGACAGGGCTCCTATAATTCACCCCTCCACTTT
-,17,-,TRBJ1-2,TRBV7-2,CASSGPDRQLVNYGYTF,TGTGCCAGCAGCGGCCCGGACAGACAATTAGTTAACTATGGCTACACCTTC
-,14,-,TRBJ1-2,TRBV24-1,CATRDSSGIGGYTF,TGTGCCACCAGGGACAGTTCGGGTATCGGAGGCTACACCTTC
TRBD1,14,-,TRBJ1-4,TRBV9,CASSQDRVEGKLFF,TGTGCCAGCAGCCAGGACAGGGTGGAAGGAAAACTGTTTTTT
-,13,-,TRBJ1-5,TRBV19,CASSSLFNQPQHF,TGTGCCAGTAGTTCTTTATTCAATCAGCCCCAGCATTTT
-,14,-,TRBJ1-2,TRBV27,CASSYARDHYGYTF,TGTGCCAGCAGTTATGCGAGGGATCATTATGGCTACACCTTC
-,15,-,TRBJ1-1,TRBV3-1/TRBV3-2,CASSQAPGRGTEAFF,TGTGCCAGCAGCCAAGCTCCGGGCCGAGGGACTGAAGCTTTCTTT
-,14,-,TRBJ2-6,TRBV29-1,CSVSTVFGANVLTF,TGCAGCGTATCAACAGTTTTTGGGGCCAACGTCCTGACTTTC
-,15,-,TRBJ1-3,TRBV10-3,CAISDSTISGNTIYF,TGTGCCATCAGTGATAGTACCATCTCTGGAAACACCATATATTTT
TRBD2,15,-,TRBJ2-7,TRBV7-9,CASSPGTSWGYEQYF,TGTGCCAGCAGCCCCGGGACTAGCTGGGGCTACGAGCAGTACTTC
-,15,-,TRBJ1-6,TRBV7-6,CASSDGGTGLSPLHF,TGTGCCAGCAGCGACGGGGGGACGGGCCTTTCACCCCTCCACTTT
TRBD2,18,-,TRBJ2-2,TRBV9,CASSLGTSGTPNTGELFF,TGTGCCAGCAGCCTCGGGACTAGCGGGACCCCGAACACCGGGGAGCTGTTTTTT
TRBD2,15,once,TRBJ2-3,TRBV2,CASSASGVSTDTQYF,TGTGCCAGCAGCGCTAGCGGGGTGAGCACAGATACGCAGTATTTT
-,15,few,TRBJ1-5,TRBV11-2,CASSLDGGGNQPQHF,TGTGCCAGCAGCTTAGATGGTGGGGGGAATCAGCCCCAGCATTTT
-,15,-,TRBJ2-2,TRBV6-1,CASRWDISNTGELFF,TGTGCCAGCAGGTGGGACATCTCGAACACCGGGGAGCTGTTTTTT
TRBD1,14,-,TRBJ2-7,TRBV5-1,CASSWDRTLYEQYF,TGCGCCAGCAGCTGGGACAGGACCTTATACGAGCAGTACTTC
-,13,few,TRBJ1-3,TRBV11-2,CASSLDRGNTIYF,TGTGCCAGCAGCTTAGACAGGGGAAACACCATATATTTT
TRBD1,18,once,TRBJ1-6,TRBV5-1,CASSLGQGFGTYNSPLHF,TGCGCCAGCAGCTTGGGACAGGGGTTTGGGACCTATAATTCACCCCTCCACTTT
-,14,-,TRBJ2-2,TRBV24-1,CATRTDLNTGELFF,TGTGCCACCAGGACAGACCTGAACACCGGGGAGCTGTTTTTT
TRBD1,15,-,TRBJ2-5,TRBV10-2,CASSESTGVGETQYF,TGCGCCAGCAGTGAGTCAACAGGGGTTGGGGAGACCCAGTACTTC
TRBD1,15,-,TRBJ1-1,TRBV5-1,CASSLGGPLSTEAFF,TGCGCCAGCAGCTTAGGGGGCCCGTTATCCACTGAAGCTTTCTTT
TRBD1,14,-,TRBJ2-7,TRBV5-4,CASSWGTGSYEQYF,TGTGCCAGCAGCTGGGGGACAGGGAGCTACGAGCAGTACTTC
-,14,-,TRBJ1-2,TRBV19,CASSISPGRGGYTF,TGTGCCAGTAGTATCAGCCCAGGGAGGGGAGGCTACACCTTC
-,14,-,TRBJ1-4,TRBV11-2,CASSLEGGYRKLFF,TGTGCCAGCAGCTTAGAGGGGGGGTATCGAAAACTGTTTTTT